The 13 T cell receptor beta chains reported below all come from one sample, sequenced in a study of spatial heterogeneity in lung cancer. MiXCR, applied by TCRdb to the 5' RACE reads, yields one record per CDR3 protein. The table includes about 48,000 distinct CDR3 sequences, under 6% detected once. Time point of the sample: sample taken at primary tumor resection. No cell sorting; template was whole RNA from tumor, lung tissue or PBMC. The material sequenced was PBMCs, taken at surgery. All receptors derive from a male donor with early-stage non-small cell lung cancer.

The chain links TRBV20-1 to TRBJ2-4, with D hard to call. The germline CDR1 and CDR2 sequences are DFQATT and SNEGSKA (reference sequence). The CDR3 extends over 16 amino acids. V shed 0 bases and J shed 0 bases, with 12 bases lying between them. The CDR3 loop reads CSARDYQMIAKNIQYF. CDR3 in DNA: TGCAGTGCTAGAGATTACCAGATGATAGCCAAAAACATTCAGTACTTC.

This clonotype was observed at least ten times. The V call is TRBV7-9, the J call TRBJ2-3, with a possible D match to TRBD1 (6 bases). V dropped 1 base and J dropped 4 bases, with 15 bases sitting between them. CDR3 size: 16 residues. CDR1 is SEHNR and CDR2 is FQNEAQ in the germline V gene (reference sequence). CDR3 DNA: TGTGCCAGCAGCTTAGAAGGGGGTGGTTTCGCAGATACGCAGTATTTT. Translating it yields CASSLEGGGFADTQYF.

This clonotype has at least ten counts. V gene TRBV5-1 combines with J gene TRBJ2-5; 10 bases are a match to TRBD2. CDR1 SGHRS and CDR2 YFSETQ come from the germline V gene. The CDR3 is 14 residues long. The V segment lost 6 bases and the J segment 5 bases; nucleotides outside the gene matches: 7. Here the CDR3 DNA reads TGCGCCAGCAAACAAGGGACTAGCGAGGAGACCCAGTACTTC. The encoded protein is CASKQGTSEETQYF. Full variable domain (rest looked up from reference TRBV5-1 and TRBJ2-5): KAGVTQTPRYLIKTRGQQVTLSCSPISGHRSVSWYQQTPGQGLQFLFEYFSETQRNKGNFPGRFSGRQFSNSRSEMNVSTLELGDSALYLCASKQGTSEETQYFGPGTRLLVL.

This clonotype was seen repeatedly, ten times or more. The V call is TRBV7-2, the J call TRBJ1-2, with D perhaps matching TRBD1 (5 bases). In germline, CDR1 is SGHTA, CDR2 FQGNSA. Trimming removed 11 bases at V and 2 bases at J, with 18 bases between. The CDR3 length is 14 residues. The chain's CDR3 is CAGTVGTENYGYTF. The CDR3 nucleotides are TGTGCCGGGACTGTGGGGACTGAGAACTATGGCTACACCTTC.

This clonotype came up many times. The rearrangement joins TRBV5-4 to TRBJ1-2, with D uncertain. The CDR3 is 13 amino acids. Germline V gene data show CDR1 as SGHNT and CDR2 as YYREEE (reference sequence). Trimming took 0 bases from V and 7 from J, leaving 10 bases between them. The CDR3 loop reads CASSLDGPPGYTF. CDR3 nucleotide sequence: TGTGCCAGCAGCTTGGATGGGCCCCCTGGCTACACCTTC. Full variable domain (outside the CDR3, taken from reference TRBV5-4 and TRBJ1-2): ETGVTQSPTHLIKTRGQQVTLRCSSQSGHNTVSWYQQALGQGPQFIFQYYREEENGRGNFPPRFSGLQFPNYSSELNVNALELDDSALYLCASSLDGPPGYTFGSGTRLTVV.

This clonotype was counted many times. This rearrangement joins TRBV7-9 to TRBJ2-1; 8 nucleotides match TRBD2. The germline V gene encodes CDR1 SEHNR and CDR2 FQNEAQ (reference sequence). The CDR3 consists of 17 residues. V lost 5 bases and J lost 5; bases outside the gene matches: 14. The CDR3 reads CASSLAFGREADNEQFF. Here the CDR3 DNA reads TGTGCCAGCAGCCTGGCTTTCGGGCGGGAGGCGGACAATGAGCAGTTCTTC.

This clonotype appeared many times. This chain joins TRBV29-1 and TRBJ2-1; a possible D gene is TRBD1 (6 bases). CDR1 is SQVTM and CDR2 is ANQGSEA in the germline V gene. Trimming shortened V by 5 bases and J by 4 bases, and 12 bases separated the two germline ends. This CDR3 contains 13 residues. The CDR3 nucleotides read TGCAGCGTTTGCACCGACAGGTACAATGAGCAGTTCTTC. Amino acid sequence: CSVCTDRYNEQFF.

At least ten counts were recorded for this clonotype. This chain uses TRBV7-2 with TRBJ2-3, with D perhaps being TRBD1 or TRBD2 (7 bases each). The CDR3 runs to 14 residues. Trimming pared 1 base from V and 6 bases from J, leaving 11 bases between. CDR1 SGHTA and CDR2 FQGNSA come from the germline V gene. CDR3 protein: CASSLGQGGDTQYF. The CDR3, as DNA: TGTGCCAGCAGCTTAGGACAGGGAGGGGATACGCAGTATTTT.

This clonotype was counted ten times or more. The chain couples TRBV6-4 to TRBJ2-1; D is undetermined. The CDR3 is 9 amino acids. Trimming cost V 6 bases and J 9 bases, with 3 bases left between them. Germline loops: CDR1 MRHNA, CDR2 SNTAGT. Written as DNA, the CDR3 is TGTGCCAGCAGGAGTGAGCAGTTCTTC. It translates to CASRSEQFF.

This clonotype was recorded many times. This chain connects TRBV7-3 to TRBJ2-3; D call uncertain. The CDR3 loop spans 12 amino acids. Germline loops: CDR1 SGHTA, CDR2 FQGTGA. V shed 2 bases and J shed 5 bases, with 5 bases lying between them. CDR3: CASSLYGDTQYF. In DNA, the CDR3 is TGTGCCAGCAGCTTATACGGAGATACGCAGTATTTT.

The sample holds many counts of this clonotype. This chain joins TRBV7-8 and TRBJ2-3; 10 bases match TRBD2. Trimming removed 3 bases from V and 11 bases from J; junction bases left unmatched: 26. The CDR3 extends over 20 amino acids. Germline V lookup: CDR1 SGHVS, CDR2 FQNEAQ. The CDR3 region has the DNA TGTGCCAGCAGCTTTTTAAAAGCATGGGTAGCGGGAGGTCCCGACATGGTGCAGTATTTT. It translates to CASSFLKAWVAGGPDMVQYF. Based on the CDR3 plus reference TRBV7-8 and TRBJ2-3, the full variable domain is GAGVSQSPRYKVAKRGQDVALRCDPISGHVSLFWYQQALGQGPEFLTYFQNEAQLDKSGLPSDRFFAERPEGSVSTLKIQRTQQEDSAVYLCASSFLKAWVAGGPDMVQYFGPGTRLTVL.

The rearrangement links TRBV11-1 to TRBJ2-3; D remains unclear. This CDR3 is built from 16 residues. Deletions cut 0 bases from V and 2 bases from J, with 12 bases between. Germline loops: CDR1 SGHAT, CDR2 FQDESV (reference sequence). CDR3 bases: TGTGCCAGCAGCTTAGCGGGGAACACCCACACAGATACGCAGTATTTT. Translated, it gives CASSLAGNTHTDTQYF.

This clonotype was detected many times. The chain employs TRBV20-1 and TRBJ2-3; 10 nucleotides align to TRBD2. V shed 4 bases, J shed 4 bases, and the junction held 8 bases outside the gene matches. CDR3 length equals 15 residues. Looked up from germline, CDR1 is DFQATT and CDR2 is SNEGSKA (reference sequence). Here the CDR3 DNA reads TGCAGTGCTAATAGCCTAGCGGGAGCTTCAGATACGCAGTATTTT. Translated: CSANSLAGASDTQYF.